The clone carrying this T cell receptor beta chain was seen a handful of times. No antigen is known for it. Primers used in a second PCR of about 6 to 12 cycles were a sample-barcoded 5' primer and a J-beta primer mix. TCRdb recomputed calls from the 5' RACE reads with MiXCR, one row per CDR3 protein. The sample lists roughly 830,000 distinct CDR3 sequences; less than 80% were seen once. Caucasian, healthy and from Russia, the donors were aged between roughly 6 and 95. The length of the CDR3 is 13 residues. Germline V gene lookup returns CDR1 SQVTM and CDR2 ANQGSEA. Trimming took 5 bases from V and 1 from J, leaving 9 bases between them. The sample belongs to a study of blood T cells in healthy people across ages. Whole-study results and caveats: Correlation between TCR beta diversity and naive T cell percentage was strong.

This TCR derives from a man aged 25-45 years in good health. The chain joins TRBV29-1 to TRBJ2-1; D gene unclear. Sequenced input: blood. CDR3 sequence: CSVPWESYNEQFF. In DNA form, the CDR3 reads TGCAGCGTTCCCTGGGAATCCTACAATGAGCAGTTCTTC.